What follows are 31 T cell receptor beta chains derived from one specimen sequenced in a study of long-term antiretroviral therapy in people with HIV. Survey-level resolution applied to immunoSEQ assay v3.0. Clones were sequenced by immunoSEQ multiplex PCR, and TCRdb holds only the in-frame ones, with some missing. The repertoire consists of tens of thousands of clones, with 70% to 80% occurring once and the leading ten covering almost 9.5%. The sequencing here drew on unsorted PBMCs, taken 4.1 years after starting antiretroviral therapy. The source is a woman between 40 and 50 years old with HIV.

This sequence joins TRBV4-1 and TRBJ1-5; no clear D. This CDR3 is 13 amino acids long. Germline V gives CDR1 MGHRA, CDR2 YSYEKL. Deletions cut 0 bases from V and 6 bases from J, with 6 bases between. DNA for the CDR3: TGCGCCAGCAGCCAAGACCGTGGTCAGCCCCAGCATTTT. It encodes CASSQDRGQPQHF.

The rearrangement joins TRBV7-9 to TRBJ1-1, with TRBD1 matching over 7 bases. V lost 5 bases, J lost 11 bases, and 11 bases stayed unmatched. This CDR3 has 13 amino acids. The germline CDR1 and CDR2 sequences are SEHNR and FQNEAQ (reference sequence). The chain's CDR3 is CASSGGALQGAFF. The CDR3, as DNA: TGTGCCAGCAGCGGAGGGGCGTTACAGGGGGCTTTCTTT. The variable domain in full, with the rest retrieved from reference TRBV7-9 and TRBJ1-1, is DTGVSQNPRHKITKRGQNVTFRCDPISEHNRLYWYRQTLGQGPEFLTYFQNEAQLEKSRLLSDRFSAERPKGSFSTLEIQRTEQGDSAMYLCASSGGALQGAFFGQGTRLTVV.

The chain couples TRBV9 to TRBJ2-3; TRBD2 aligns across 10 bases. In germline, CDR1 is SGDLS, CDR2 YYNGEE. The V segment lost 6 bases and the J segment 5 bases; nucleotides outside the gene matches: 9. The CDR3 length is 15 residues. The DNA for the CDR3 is TGTGCCAGCAACCCAAGCGGGGGGGCTGGAGATACGCAGTATTTT. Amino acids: CASNPSGGAGDTQYF.

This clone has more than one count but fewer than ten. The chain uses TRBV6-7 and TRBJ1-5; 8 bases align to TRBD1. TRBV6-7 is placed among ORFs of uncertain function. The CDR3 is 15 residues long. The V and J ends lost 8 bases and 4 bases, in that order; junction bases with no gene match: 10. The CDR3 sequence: CASPLRDRLNQPQHF. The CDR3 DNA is TGTGCCAGCCCCCTACGGGACAGGCTTAATCAGCCCCAGCATTTT.

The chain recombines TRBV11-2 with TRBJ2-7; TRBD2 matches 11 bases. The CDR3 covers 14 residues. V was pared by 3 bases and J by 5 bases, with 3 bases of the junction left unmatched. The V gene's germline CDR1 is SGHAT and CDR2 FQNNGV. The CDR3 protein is CASSFTSGSHEQYF. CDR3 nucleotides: TGTGCCAGCAGCTTTACTAGCGGGAGCCACGAGCAGTACTTC.

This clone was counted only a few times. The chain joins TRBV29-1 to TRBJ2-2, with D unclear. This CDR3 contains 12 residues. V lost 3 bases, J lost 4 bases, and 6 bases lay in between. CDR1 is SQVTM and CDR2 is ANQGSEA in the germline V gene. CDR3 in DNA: TGCAGCGTTGATGGCGCCACCGGGGAGCTGTTTTTT. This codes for CSVDGATGELFF.

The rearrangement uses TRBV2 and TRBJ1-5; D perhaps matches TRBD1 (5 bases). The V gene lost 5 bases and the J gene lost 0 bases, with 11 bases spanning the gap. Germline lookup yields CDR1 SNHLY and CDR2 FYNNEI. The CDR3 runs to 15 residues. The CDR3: CASSPQGISNQPQHF. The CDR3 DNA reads TGTGCCAGCAGTCCTCAGGGAATTAGCAATCAGCCCCAGCATTTT.

The CDR3 coding sequence is TGTGCCAGCAGTATACGGGACGTGGGAGGCTACACCTTC. It yields the protein CASSIRDVGGYTF. The chain uses TRBV25-1 and TRBJ1-2; the D gene is possibly TRBD1 (5 bases). The CDR3 extends over 13 amino acids. Per germline, CDR1 MGHDK and CDR2 SYGVNS. V shed 5 bases and J shed 8 bases, with 15 bases lying between them.

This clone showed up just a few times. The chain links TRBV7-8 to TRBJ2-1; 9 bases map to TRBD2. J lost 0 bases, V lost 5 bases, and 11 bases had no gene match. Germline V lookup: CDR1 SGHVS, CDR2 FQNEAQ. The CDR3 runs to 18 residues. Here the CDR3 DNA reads TGTGCCAGCAGCATTAGATCTAGCGGGAAAAGCTCCTACAATGAGCAGTTCTTC. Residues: CASSIRSSGKSSYNEQFF.

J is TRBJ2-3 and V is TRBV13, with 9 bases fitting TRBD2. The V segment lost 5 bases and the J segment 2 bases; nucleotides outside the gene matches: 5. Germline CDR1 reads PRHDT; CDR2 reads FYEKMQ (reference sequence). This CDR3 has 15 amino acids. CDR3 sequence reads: CASSSGGPSTDTQYF. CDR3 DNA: TGTGCCAGCAGCAGCGGGGGGCCTTCCACAGATACGCAGTATTTT.

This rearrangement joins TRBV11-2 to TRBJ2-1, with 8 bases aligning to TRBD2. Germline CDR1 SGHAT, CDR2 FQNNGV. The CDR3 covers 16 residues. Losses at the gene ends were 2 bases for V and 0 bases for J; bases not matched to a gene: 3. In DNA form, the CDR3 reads TGTGCCAGCAGCTTACTCGGGAGGGCCTCCTACAATGAGCAGTTCTTC. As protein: CASSLLGRASYNEQFF.

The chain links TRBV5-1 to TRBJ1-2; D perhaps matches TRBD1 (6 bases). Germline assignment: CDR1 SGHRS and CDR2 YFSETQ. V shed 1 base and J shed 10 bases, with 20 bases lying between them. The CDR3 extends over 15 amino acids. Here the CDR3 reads CASSLRPGVAPHYTF. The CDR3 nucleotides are TGCGCCAGCAGCTTGAGGCCAGGGGTGGCCCCACACTACACCTTC.

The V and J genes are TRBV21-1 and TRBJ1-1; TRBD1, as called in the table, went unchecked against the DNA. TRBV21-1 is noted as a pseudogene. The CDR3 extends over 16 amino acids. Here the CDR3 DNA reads TGTGCCAGCAGCTCATCTCCCGGGACAGCCAACACTGAAGCTTTCTTT. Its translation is CASSSSPGTANTEAFF.

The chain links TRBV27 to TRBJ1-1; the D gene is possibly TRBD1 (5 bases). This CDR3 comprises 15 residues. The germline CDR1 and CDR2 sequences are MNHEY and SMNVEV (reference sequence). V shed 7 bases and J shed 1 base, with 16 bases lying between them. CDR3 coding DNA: TGTGCCAGCACCCTAGGGGCGGGGGGGAACACTGAAGCTTTCTTT. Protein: CASTLGAGGNTEAFF.

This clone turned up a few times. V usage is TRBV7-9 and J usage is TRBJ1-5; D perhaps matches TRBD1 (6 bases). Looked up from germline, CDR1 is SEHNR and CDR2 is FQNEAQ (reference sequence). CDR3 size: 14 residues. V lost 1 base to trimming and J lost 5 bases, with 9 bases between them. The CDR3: CASSLEDSYQPQHF. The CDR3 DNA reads TGTGCCAGCAGCTTAGAGGACAGCTATCAGCCCCAGCATTTT. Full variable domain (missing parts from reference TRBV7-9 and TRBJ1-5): DTGVSQNPRHKITKRGQNVTFRCDPISEHNRLYWYRQTLGQGPEFLTYFQNEAQLEKSRLLSDRFSAERPKGSFSTLEIQRTEQGDSAMYLCASSLEDSYQPQHFGDGTRLSIL.

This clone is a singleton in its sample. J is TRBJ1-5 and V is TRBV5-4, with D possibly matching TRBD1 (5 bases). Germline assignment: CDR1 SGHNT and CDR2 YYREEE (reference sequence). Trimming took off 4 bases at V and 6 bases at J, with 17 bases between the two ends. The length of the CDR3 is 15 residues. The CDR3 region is CASSQDPRGGQPQHF. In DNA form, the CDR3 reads TGTGCCAGCAGCCAAGATCCCCGGGGGGGTCAGCCCCAGCATTTT.

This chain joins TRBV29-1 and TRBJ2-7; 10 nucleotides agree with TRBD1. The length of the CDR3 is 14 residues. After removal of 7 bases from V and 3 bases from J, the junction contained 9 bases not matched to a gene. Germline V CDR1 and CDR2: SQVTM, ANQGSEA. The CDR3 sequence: CSAAPTGGFYEQYF. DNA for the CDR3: TGCAGCGCTGCCCCGACAGGGGGCTTCTACGAGCAGTACTTC.

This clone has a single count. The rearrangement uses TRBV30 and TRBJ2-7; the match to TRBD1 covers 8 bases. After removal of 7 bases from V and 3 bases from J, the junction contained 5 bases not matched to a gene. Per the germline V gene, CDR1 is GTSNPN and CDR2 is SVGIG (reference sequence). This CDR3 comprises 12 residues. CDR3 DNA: TGTGCCTCCGACAGGGGTAGCTACGAGCAGTACTTC. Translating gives CASDRGSYEQYF.

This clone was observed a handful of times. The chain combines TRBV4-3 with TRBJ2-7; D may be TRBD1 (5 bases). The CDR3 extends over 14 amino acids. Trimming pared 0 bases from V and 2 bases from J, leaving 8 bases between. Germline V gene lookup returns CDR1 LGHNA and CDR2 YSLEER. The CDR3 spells CASSQDTGTYEQYF. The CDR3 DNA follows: TGCGCCAGCAGCCAAGATACAGGAACCTACGAGCAGTACTTC.

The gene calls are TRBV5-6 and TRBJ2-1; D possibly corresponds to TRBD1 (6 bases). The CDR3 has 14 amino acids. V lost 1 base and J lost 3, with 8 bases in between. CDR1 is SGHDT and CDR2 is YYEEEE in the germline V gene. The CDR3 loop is CASSLPGDYNEQFF. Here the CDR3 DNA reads TGTGCCAGCAGCTTGCCAGGGGACTACAATGAGCAGTTCTTC.

The CDR3 sequence: CASSLGAGTGPYEQYF. The CDR3, as DNA: TGTGCCAGCAGCTTAGGCGCCGGGACAGGCCCCTACGAGCAGTACTTC. This sequence joins TRBV7-9 and TRBJ2-7, with TRBD1 matching over 8 bases. Germline-derived CDR1 and CDR2 are SEHNR and FQNEAQ (reference sequence). This CDR3 is built from 16 residues. Losses at the gene ends were 1 base for V and 2 bases for J; bases not matched to a gene: 7. The full variable domain, with the rest looked up from reference TRBV7-9 and TRBJ2-7, is DTGVSQNPRHKITKRGQNVTFRCDPISEHNRLYWYRQTLGQGPEFLTYFQNEAQLEKSRLLSDRFSAERPKGSFSTLEIQRTEQGDSAMYLCASSLGAGTGPYEQYFGPGTRLTVT.

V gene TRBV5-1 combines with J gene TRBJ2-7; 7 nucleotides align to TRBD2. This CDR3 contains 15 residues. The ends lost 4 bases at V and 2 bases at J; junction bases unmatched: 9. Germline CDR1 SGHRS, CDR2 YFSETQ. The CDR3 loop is CASSNRQRGTYEQYF. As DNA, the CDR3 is TGCGCCAGCAGCAACCGGCAGCGGGGTACCTACGAGCAGTACTTC.

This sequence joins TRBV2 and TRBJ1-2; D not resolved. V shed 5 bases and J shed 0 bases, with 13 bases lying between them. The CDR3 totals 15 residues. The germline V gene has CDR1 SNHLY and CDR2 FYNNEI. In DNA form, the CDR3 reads TGTGCCAGCAGTCCAGACTTATCACCTAACTATGGCTACACCTTC. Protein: CASSPDLSPNYGYTF.

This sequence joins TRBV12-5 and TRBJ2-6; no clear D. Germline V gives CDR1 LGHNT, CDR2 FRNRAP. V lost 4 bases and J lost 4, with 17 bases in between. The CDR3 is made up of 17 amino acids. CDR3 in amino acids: CASGSTLSRAGANVLTF. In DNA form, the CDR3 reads TGTGCTAGTGGTTCCACTTTGTCCAGAGCGGGGGCCAACGTCCTGACTTTC.

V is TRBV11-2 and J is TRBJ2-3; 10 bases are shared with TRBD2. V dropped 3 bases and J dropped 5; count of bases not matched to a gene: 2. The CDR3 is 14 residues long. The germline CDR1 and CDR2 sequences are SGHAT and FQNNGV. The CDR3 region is CASSFIAGGDTQYF. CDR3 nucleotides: TGTGCCAGCAGCTTCATAGCGGGGGGAGATACGCAGTATTTT.

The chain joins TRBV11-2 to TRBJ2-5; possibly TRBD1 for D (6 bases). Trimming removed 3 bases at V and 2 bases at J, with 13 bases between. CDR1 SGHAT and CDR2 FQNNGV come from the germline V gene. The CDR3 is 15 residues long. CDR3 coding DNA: TGTGCCAGCAGCTTTACCACCGGGACACAAGAGACCCAGTACTTC. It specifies CASSFTTGTQETQYF.

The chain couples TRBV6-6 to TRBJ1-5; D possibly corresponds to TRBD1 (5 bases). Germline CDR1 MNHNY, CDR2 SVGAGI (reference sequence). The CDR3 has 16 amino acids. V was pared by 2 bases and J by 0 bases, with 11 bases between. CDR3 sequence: CASSYGGGFSNQPQHF. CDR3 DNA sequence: TGTGCCAGCAGTTACGGGGGGGGGTTTAGCAATCAGCCCCAGCATTTT.

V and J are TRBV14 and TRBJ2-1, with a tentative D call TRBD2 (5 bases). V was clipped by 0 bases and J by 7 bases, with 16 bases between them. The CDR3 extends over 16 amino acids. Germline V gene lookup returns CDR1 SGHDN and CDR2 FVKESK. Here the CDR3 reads CASSQDRLLVRNEQFF. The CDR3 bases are TGTGCCAGCAGCCAAGATCGCCTACTAGTACGGAATGAGCAGTTCTTC.

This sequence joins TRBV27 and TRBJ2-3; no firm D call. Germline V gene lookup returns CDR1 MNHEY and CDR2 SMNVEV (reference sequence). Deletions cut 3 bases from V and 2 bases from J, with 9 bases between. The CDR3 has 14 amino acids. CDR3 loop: CASSFGRNTDTQYF. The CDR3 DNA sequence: TGTGCCAGCAGTTTTGGGCGGAACACAGATACGCAGTATTTT.

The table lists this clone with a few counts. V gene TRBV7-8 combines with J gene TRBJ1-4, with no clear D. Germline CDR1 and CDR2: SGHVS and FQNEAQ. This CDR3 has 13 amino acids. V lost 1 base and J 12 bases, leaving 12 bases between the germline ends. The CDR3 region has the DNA TGTGCCAGCAGCTTAGGTGGTGATCGCGAACTGTTTTTT. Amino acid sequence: CASSLGGDRELFF.

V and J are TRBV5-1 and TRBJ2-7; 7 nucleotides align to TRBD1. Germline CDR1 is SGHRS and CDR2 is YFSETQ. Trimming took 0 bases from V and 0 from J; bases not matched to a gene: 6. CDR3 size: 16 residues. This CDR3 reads CASSLGRDSNSYEQYF. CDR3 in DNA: TGCGCCAGCAGCTTGGGAAGGGACAGCAACTCCTACGAGCAGTACTTC.